This is a list of T cell receptor beta chains from one sample in a study of T cells in localized non-small cell lung cancer. Repertoires were generated with immunoSEQ multiplex PCR, while TCRdb's copy carries only in-frame clones and drops some. The sample includes roughly 33,000 clones, around nine tenths of them seen just once. Sequences were derived from peripheral blood, sampled before any cancer treatment. The receptor set was obtained from a woman aged 35 to 75 with stage I lung adenocarcinoma. CDR3s include the opening cysteine and the closing phenylalanine or tryptophan. Each record gives: D gene, J gene, V gene, clone size, CDR3 DNA, CDR3 protein. D genes are given only for firm matches. Clone size is shown for a subset of rows, as once, few, many or a class of expanded clone.

d_call: NA; j_call: TRBJ1-3; v_call: TRBV7-9; clone_size: NA; cdr3_nt: TGTGCCAGCAGCTTAGAACAGATCCTTGGAAACACCATATATTTT; cdr3_aa: CASSLEQILGNTIYF
d_call: TRBD2; j_call: TRBJ2-1; v_call: TRBV4-2; clone_size: NA; cdr3_nt: TGTGCCAGCAGCCGAGAGCGGGGTAGGTCCTACAATGAGCAGTTCTTC; cdr3_aa: CASSRERGRSYNEQFF
d_call: NA; j_call: TRBJ1-3; v_call: TRBV30; clone_size: NA; cdr3_nt: TGTGCCTGGAGTGAGGGGGGCGGAAACACCATATATTTT; cdr3_aa: CAWSEGGGNTIYF
d_call: NA; j_call: TRBJ1-1; v_call: TRBV6-5; clone_size: NA; cdr3_nt: TGTGCCAGCAGTTACTCGAGCGGGGCGGTCACTGAAGCTTTCTTT; cdr3_aa: CASSYSSGAVTEAFF
d_call: NA; j_call: TRBJ1-6; v_call: TRBV28; clone_size: once; cdr3_nt: TGTGCCAGCAGGCCGCAGGGGAGGGGTTCACCCCTCCACTTT; cdr3_aa: CASRPQGRGSPLHF
d_call: NA; j_call: TRBJ1-2; v_call: TRBV7-9; clone_size: NA; cdr3_nt: TGTGCCAGCAGCCTTGACAGGCCGTCTAACTATGGCTACACCTTC; cdr3_aa: CASSLDRPSNYGYTF
d_call: TRBD2; j_call: TRBJ2-5; v_call: TRBV4-3; clone_size: NA; cdr3_nt: TGCGCCAGCAGTCCTCGACTAGCGGGGCACCAAGAGACCCAGTACTTC; cdr3_aa: CASSPRLAGHQETQYF
d_call: NA; j_call: TRBJ2-5; v_call: TRBV7-2; clone_size: once; cdr3_nt: TGTGCCAGCAGCTTAGAGGACGGATTGGAGACCCAGTACTTC; cdr3_aa: CASSLEDGLETQYF
d_call: NA; j_call: TRBJ1-2; v_call: TRBV27; clone_size: NA; cdr3_nt: TGTGCCAGCAGTACAGTCCCGGGAACCAGCTATGGCTACACCTTC; cdr3_aa: CASSTVPGTSYGYTF
d_call: NA; j_call: TRBJ2-7; v_call: TRBV6-5; clone_size: NA; cdr3_nt: TGTGCCAGCAGTTATGGGTTCGAGGGTACGAGCGAGCAGTACTTC; cdr3_aa: CASSYGFEGTSEQYF
d_call: NA; j_call: TRBJ2-1; v_call: TRBV7-2; clone_size: once; cdr3_nt: TGTGCCAGCAGCTCGGACGGATACAATGAGCAGTTCTTC; cdr3_aa: CASSSDGYNEQFF
d_call: NA; j_call: TRBJ1-6; v_call: TRBV21-1; clone_size: NA; cdr3_nt: TGTGCCAGCAGCGGACAGGGGCTGCAGAGGCCCCTCCACTTT; cdr3_aa: CASSGQGLQRPLHF
d_call: NA; j_call: TRBJ1-3; v_call: TRBV5-4; clone_size: NA; cdr3_nt: TGTGCCAGCAGCTTGGATAGCTCTGGAAACACCATATATTTT; cdr3_aa: CASSLDSSGNTIYF
d_call: TRBD1; j_call: TRBJ1-1; v_call: TRBV15; clone_size: NA; cdr3_nt: TGTGCCACCAGCAGAAGGACAGGGCGGAACACTGAAGCTTTCTTT; cdr3_aa: CATSRRTGRNTEAFF
d_call: NA; j_call: TRBJ2-7; v_call: TRBV7-2; clone_size: NA; cdr3_nt: TGTGCCAGCAGCTTATCTTCTGGGGTTGCCGAGCAGTACTTC; cdr3_aa: CASSLSSGVAEQYF
d_call: NA; j_call: TRBJ1-2; v_call: TRBV4-1; clone_size: NA; cdr3_nt: TGCGCCAGCAGCCAAGGTCAGAGTCCCAACTATGGCTACACCTTC; cdr3_aa: CASSQGQSPNYGYTF
d_call: TRBD2; j_call: TRBJ2-1; v_call: TRBV7-3; clone_size: NA; cdr3_nt: TGTGCCAGCAGCCGCGGGACTAGCCCAAACAATGAGCAGTTCTTC; cdr3_aa: CASSRGTSPNNEQFF
d_call: NA; j_call: TRBJ2-3; v_call: TRBV7-3; clone_size: NA; cdr3_nt: TGTGCCAGCAGCTTAGCGGGGCTTAGCACAGATACGCAGTATTTT; cdr3_aa: CASSLAGLSTDTQYF
d_call: NA; j_call: TRBJ1-4; v_call: TRBV11-3; clone_size: NA; cdr3_nt: TGTGCCAGCAGCTTAGATTTCGGGTCTACGGGAAAACTGTTTTTT; cdr3_aa: CASSLDFGSTGKLFF
d_call: NA; j_call: TRBJ1-6; v_call: TRBV7-8; clone_size: NA; cdr3_nt: TGTGCCAGCAGCTTTAGGGGCCTTGTGACAGATAATTCACCCCTCCACTTT; cdr3_aa: CASSFRGLVTDNSPLHF
d_call: TRBD1; j_call: TRBJ2-1; v_call: TRBV6-5; clone_size: NA; cdr3_nt: TGTGCCAGCAGTTACGGGGGACAGGACAATGAGCAGTTCTTC; cdr3_aa: CASSYGGQDNEQFF